The T cell receptor (beta chain) under discussion was sequenced for a study of OX40 agonist ivuxolimab in advanced cancers. Across the whole study: In this trial design, patients received ivuxolimab intravenously at 0.01 to 10 mg/kg every 2 weeks. Patients in dose escalation had liver, melanoma, kidney or head and neck cancers.

This clone has only a few counts. Its antigen is unknown. The study's findings and limits: The study observed clonal expansion of CD4+ and CD8+ blood T cells by week 6 at 0.1 to 3.0 mg/kg.

Sequenced by immunoSEQ multiplex PCR; TCRdb stores in-frame clones only, minus some. Among over 65,000 clones, about 88% were seen once, and the ten largest hold about 0.26%. V was cut by 1 base and J by 5 bases, with 6 bases left in between. The CDR3 runs 13 residues. Germline CDR1 and CDR2: SGHVS and FQNEAQ. The TCR originated in an adult with an advanced solid tumor such as melanoma, head and neck, liver or kidney cancer. The gene calls are TRBV7-8 and TRBJ1-5; the D is unclear. Specimen: CD4+ or CD8+ T cells sorted from blood, collected in a trial of the OX40 agonist ivuxolimab. CDR3 in amino acids: CASSLVRDQPQHF. DNA of the CDR3: TGTGCCAGCAGCTTAGTAAGGGATCAGCCCCAGCATTTT.